Each of the 24 T cell receptor beta chains below was sequenced from the same sample in a study of molecular identifiers for immune sequencing clone quantification. MiXCR, run by TCRdb on the PCR reads, gives a single entry per CDR3 protein. Seen here are some 320,000 distinct CDR3 sequences, around a fifth observed once, and the top ten hold approximately 0.85%. Sequenced input: naive CD8+ T cells from blood, with Jurkat cell RNA spiked in. Subset described: FACS-sorted CD8+CD4-CCR7+CD45RA+ naive T cells. All receptors derive from a human donor in good health. Some libraries in this study had Jurkat cell RNA spiked in.

This clonotype was picked up many times. The chain carries TRBV18 and TRBJ1-5, with D uncertain. The CDR3 covers 16 residues. The V end was cut by 3 bases, the J end by 0 bases, with 12 bases between. Germline V gene data show CDR1 as KGHSH and CDR2 as LQKENI. CDR3 bases: TGTGCCAGCTCACCGGCAGCCGTCTATAGCAATCAGCCCCAGCATTTT. It specifies CASSPAAVYSNQPQHF.

This clonotype was observed many times. CDR3 amino acids: CASSYSLGKNTEAFF. The CDR3 nucleotides are TGTGCCAGCAGTTACTCGCTTGGGAAGAACACTGAAGCTTTCTTT. The V and J genes are TRBV6-2 or TRBV6-3 and TRBJ1-1; D not resolved. V was cut by 0 bases and J by 1 base, with 9 bases left in between. This CDR3 spans 15 amino acids. Per the germline V gene, CDR1 is MNHEY and CDR2 is SVGEGT.

About this clonotype itself: Possible read error: a much larger clone is one base away. The gene calls are TRBV27 and TRBJ2-7; D ambiguous. The CDR3 consists of 13 residues. The germline V gene encodes CDR1 MNHEY and CDR2 SMNVEV (reference sequence). The CDR3 region is CASSLISSYERYF. Written as DNA, the CDR3 is TGTGCCAGCAGTCTGATCAGCTCCTACGAGCGGTACTTC.

This clonotype has a handful of counts. The chain is built from TRBV25-1 and TRBJ2-7; no definite D call. Trimming shortened V by 4 bases and J by 4 bases, and 14 bases separated the two germline ends. Germline assignment: CDR1 MGHDK and CDR2 SYGVNS. There are 14 residues in the CDR3. The CDR3 region has the DNA TGTGCCAGCAGTGGCCCCCGGACGCATTACGAGCAGTACTTC. This gives the protein CASSGPRTHYEQYF.

This clonotype occurred many times. V is TRBV12-3 or TRBV12-4 and J is TRBJ2-2; D is uncertain. The CDR3 covers 14 residues. V lost 6 bases, J lost 1 base, and 9 bases lay in between. The CDR3: CASRQDMNTGELFF. In nucleotides, the CDR3 is TGTGCCAGCAGACAAGATATGAACACCGGGGAGCTGTTTTTT.

Notes on this clonotype: A much larger clone sits a single nucleotide away, making a read error possible. The V gene is TRBV3-1, the J gene TRBJ2-3; no definite D call. V was cut by 4 bases and J by 8 bases, with 13 bases left in between. Germline lookup yields CDR1 LGHDT and CDR2 YNNKEL (reference sequence). The CDR3 loop spans 13 amino acids. CDR3 DNA sequence: TGTGCCAGCAGCCCCGTGGAGATAGGTACGCAGTATTTT. Amino acid sequence: CASSPVEIGTQYF.

This clonotype was picked up one time. This clone may be a read error of a much larger clone one base away. V usage is TRBV29-1 and J usage is TRBJ2-1; the D gene is possibly TRBD2 (7 bases). CDR1 and CDR2 from the germline V gene are SQVTM and ANQGSEA. The CDR3 spans 17 residues. In DNA, the CDR3 is TGCAGCGTTGACCCCACAGGGTTGTTTTTGGGGGGGAATGAGCAGCTCTTC. It encodes CSVDPTGLFLGGNEQLF.

The sample holds many counts of this clonotype. The chain employs TRBV7-9 and TRBJ2-1, with a possible D match to TRBD1 (6 bases). Trimming took off 4 bases at V and 9 bases at J, with 19 bases between the two ends. This CDR3 spans 15 amino acids. CDR1 is SEHNR, CDR2 FQNEAQ, per germline (reference sequence). CDR3 nucleotide sequence: TGTGCCAGCAGCTCCTCCACACAGGGTTGGAGTGAGCAGTTCTTC. It encodes CASSSSTQGWSEQFF.

With regard to this clonotype: A much larger clonotype is one base distant, so this may be a read error. The chain links TRBV28 to TRBJ1-2; no firm D call. The CDR3 loop spans 15 amino acids. V lost 5 bases and J 4 bases, leaving 17 bases between the germline ends. CDR1 is MDHEN and CDR2 is SYDVKM in the germline V gene. CDR3 nucleotide sequence: TGTGCCAGCAGTCCCTACCATGGTGCGGGCTATGGCTACACCTTC. Translating gives CASSPYHGAGYGYTF.

This clonotype was recorded at least ten times. The rearrangement uses TRBV9 and TRBJ2-3, with D uncertain. V was clipped by 0 bases and J by 3 bases, with 5 bases between them. CDR1 is SGDLS and CDR2 is YYNGEE in the germline V gene. CDR3 length equals 13 residues. CDR3 in amino acids: CASSVASTDTQYF. As DNA, the CDR3 is TGTGCCAGCAGCGTAGCTTCGACAGATACGCAGTATTTT. The variable domain in full, completed from reference TRBV9 and TRBJ2-3, reads DSGVTQTPKHLITATGQRVTLRCSPRSGDLSVYWYQQSLDQGLQFLIQYYNGEERAKGNILERFSAQQFPDLHSELNLSSLELGDSALYFCASSVASTDTQYFGPGTRLTVL.

Of note for this clonotype: Since a much larger clone is just one base distant, this may be a read error. V is TRBV15 and J is TRBJ1-3; no reliable D call. This CDR3 is 13 amino acids long. Germline CDR1 and CDR2: LNHNV and YYDKDF (reference sequence). V lost 6 bases to trimming and J lost 1 base, with 7 bases between them. The CDR3 here is CATRGMSGNTIYF. Here the CDR3 DNA reads TGTGCCACCAGGGGGATGTCTGGAAACACCATATATTTT.

J is TRBJ1-3 and V is TRBV30; D remains ambiguous. V lost 1 base and J 0 bases, leaving 10 bases between the germline ends. Germline values: CDR1 GTSNPN, CDR2 SVGIG (reference sequence). CDR3 length: 15 amino acids. CDR3 bases: TGTGCCTGGAGTGGGGTGGCAGTCTCTGGAAACACCATATATTTT. Translated: CAWSGVAVSGNTIYF.

The rearrangement links TRBV30 to TRBJ2-1; 13 bases align to TRBD2. This CDR3 comprises 14 residues. V was clipped by 3 bases and J by 5 bases; unmatched bases: 1. Germline assignment: CDR1 GTSNPN and CDR2 SVGIG (reference sequence). CDR3 DNA: TGTGCCTGGAGGACTAGCGGGGGGAACAATGAGCAGTTCTTC. It is translated as CAWRTSGGNNEQFF.

V is TRBV5-5 and J is TRBJ2-7; D not resolved. This CDR3 is built from 13 residues. CDR1 SGHKS and CDR2 YYEKEE come from the germline V gene (reference sequence). Trimming removed 0 bases at V and 7 bases at J, with 11 bases between. In DNA form, the CDR3 reads TGTGCCAGCAGCTTGGGCCGAACGTTGGAGCAGTACTTC. It specifies CASSLGRTLEQYF.

This clonotype was seen at least ten times. The rearrangement joins TRBV11-2 to TRBJ1-3, with D possibly being TRBD1 (5 bases). V dropped 1 base and J dropped 2 bases, with 12 bases sitting between them. The CDR3 length is 16 residues. In germline, CDR1 is SGHAT, CDR2 FQNNGV. The DNA for the CDR3 is TGTGCCAGCAGCTTAGGATGGCAGGGCACTGGAAACACCATATATTTT. Protein: CASSLGWQGTGNTIYF.

This clonotype came up many times. This chain joins TRBV29-1 and TRBJ2-3; 8 bases are a match to TRBD2. The CDR3 covers 13 residues. V gave up 6 bases and J gave up 4 bases; unmatched junction bases: 6. Germline-derived CDR1 and CDR2 are SQVTM and ANQGSEA. The DNA of the CDR3 is TGCAGCGTCCGGGAGGGGCTGCCAGATACGCAGTATTTT. Its protein product is CSVREGLPDTQYF.

DNA of the CDR3: TGCGCCAGCAGTGAGTCGACTAGCGGGGGTTCAGATACGCAGTATTTT. Residues: CASSESTSGGSDTQYF. V and J are TRBV10-1 and TRBJ2-3; 12 bases line up with TRBD2. Germline values: CDR1 WNHNN, CDR2 SYGVQD (reference sequence). The CDR3 is made up of 16 amino acids. Trimming took 0 bases from V and 4 from J; bases not matched to a gene: 2.

This chain joins TRBV29-1 and TRBJ2-1; D is unclear. The germline gives CDR1 SQVTM, CDR2 ANQGSEA. V dropped 0 bases and J dropped 0 bases, with 15 bases sitting between them. CDR3 size: 17 residues. In nucleotides, the CDR3 is TGCAGCGTTGAAGATTGGGGTAGCTTAAGCTCCTACAATGAGCAGTTCTTC. This translates into CSVEDWGSLSSYNEQFF.

The chain couples TRBV11-2 to TRBJ2-3; TRBD2 aligns across 8 bases. The CDR3 covers 17 residues. V lost 0 bases to trimming and J lost 2 bases; unmatched junction nucleotides: 7. The germline gives CDR1 SGHAT, CDR2 FQNNGV. CDR3 amino acids: CASSLDISGAYTDTQYF. The CDR3 DNA reads as TGTGCCAGCAGCTTAGATATTAGCGGGGCTTACACAGATACGCAGTATTTT.

The gene calls are TRBV7-9 and TRBJ2-3; D call uncertain. Per the germline V gene, CDR1 is SEHNR and CDR2 is FQNEAQ (reference sequence). V was cut by 4 bases and J by 0 bases, with 17 bases left in between. The CDR3 length is 17 residues. In DNA form, the CDR3 reads TGTGCCAGCAGCTCCCCCGTGGGTTACCTTAGCACAGATACGCAGTATTTT. As protein: CASSSPVGYLSTDTQYF.

The chain uses TRBV4-3 and TRBJ2-7, with TRBD2 matching over 13 bases. The trim removed 5 bases at V and 4 bases at J, leaving 5 bases unmatched. The germline V gene encodes CDR1 LGHNA and CDR2 YSLEER. This CDR3 contains 15 residues. The CDR3: CASSLGTSGKYEQYF. The CDR3 DNA is TGCGCCAGCAGCTTGGGGACTAGCGGGAAGTACGAGCAGTACTTC.

The table lists this clonotype with many counts. J is TRBJ1-5 and V is TRBV13, with D hard to call. The CDR3 is 14 amino acids. CDR1 is PRHDT and CDR2 is FYEKMQ in the germline V gene (reference sequence). The V and J ends lost 6 bases and 3 bases respectively, with 12 bases between them. The CDR3 nucleotides read TGTGCCAGCAGTCGGAGCGGGAACAATCAGCCCCAGCATTTT. Protein: CASSRSGNNQPQHF.

Written as DNA, the CDR3 is TGTGCCAGCAGCCAAGTGGGGCTTCTATACAATGAGCAGTTCTTC. This translates into CASSQVGLLYNEQFF. The genes are TRBV14 and TRBJ2-1; a weak D match, TRBD1 (5 bases). V was pared by 1 base and J by 4 bases, with 11 bases between. The germline V gene encodes CDR1 SGHDN and CDR2 FVKESK. The CDR3 contains 15 residues.

V usage is TRBV2 and J usage is TRBJ1-2, with unresolved D. The V end lost 5 bases, the J end lost 7 bases, and 14 bases lay between the germline ends. Germline CDR1 is SNHLY and CDR2 is FYNNEI. The CDR3 is 13 residues long. DNA for the CDR3: TGTGCCAGCAGTCCCGAAGGTCGCGCTGGCTACACCTTC. Its translation is CASSPEGRAGYTF.